The rows below give T cell receptor beta chains drawn from one sample of a study of T cell changes during pregnancy in multiple sclerosis. TCRdb keeps only in-frame clones here, not all; method: immunoSEQ multiplex PCR. The profile covers fewer than 25,000 clones, with 80% to 90% appearing a single time and 5.8% taken by the ten largest. The input for sequencing was CD8+ T cells from peripheral blood mononuclear cells, taken in the third trimester of pregnancy. All receptors derive from a female donor in good health, enrolled as a control in a pregnancy study. The CDR3 runs from the conserved cysteine through the conserved F or W. Fields, in order: J gene, V gene, CDR3 protein.

TRBJ1-3 | TRBV5-6 | CASSTNRETGNTIYF
TRBJ2-7 | TRBV20-1 | CSGGHPYEQYF
TRBJ1-2 | TRBV4-3 | CASSQVVQVQAVGYTF
TRBJ2-5 | TRBV30 | CAGSGEYQETQYF
TRBJ2-5 | TRBV11-2 | CASSLEDIAGGQQETQYF
TRBJ2-3 | TRBV27 | CASSLIAGGRGDTQYF
TRBJ1-2 | TRBV6-5 | CASLPTGVANYGYTF
TRBJ2-4 | TRBV7-3 | CASSLGSGTKNIQYF
TRBJ1-1 | TRBV30 | CAWGTTNTEAFF
TRBJ1-1 | TRBV9 | CASSVDYRGSRTEAFF
TRBJ1-2 | TRBV10-3 | CAISESIYRAGAPYGYTF
TRBJ1-2 | TRBV27 | CASSFFSGRDYGYTF
TRBJ1-4 | TRBV7-9 | CASSLRVGGAVDEKLFF